This T cell receptor beta chain was documented in a study of STAT3 mutations in large granular lymphocyte leukemia. Overall study context: Over half of T-LGLL patients had one or more immunosuppressive regimens. Notes on the study in general: Every T-LGLL patient had at least one immunodominant TCRbeta clonotype. Samples missed the first appearance of the clone.

CDR3 size: 14 residues. CDR1 MNHNY and CDR2 SVGAGI come from the germline V gene (reference sequence). V lost 7 bases, J lost 2 bases, and 14 bases lay in between. Method: immunoSEQ multiplex PCR; TCRdb's copy keeps in-frame clones and lacks some. This sample has about 10,000 clones, with 50% to 60% found just once. Note on this clone: The antigen is not known.

The chain links TRBV6-6 to TRBJ1-2, with a tentative D call TRBD1 (6 bases). The sample consisted of peripheral blood mononuclear cells. The clonotype originates from a boy aged 10-17 years with T-cell large granular lymphocyte leukemia. Some clones in this sample may be carry-over from other donors' samples. CDR3 amino acids: CASNNRGANYGYTF. In DNA, the CDR3 is TGTGCCAGCAACAATCGGGGGGCGAACTATGGCTACACCTTC.